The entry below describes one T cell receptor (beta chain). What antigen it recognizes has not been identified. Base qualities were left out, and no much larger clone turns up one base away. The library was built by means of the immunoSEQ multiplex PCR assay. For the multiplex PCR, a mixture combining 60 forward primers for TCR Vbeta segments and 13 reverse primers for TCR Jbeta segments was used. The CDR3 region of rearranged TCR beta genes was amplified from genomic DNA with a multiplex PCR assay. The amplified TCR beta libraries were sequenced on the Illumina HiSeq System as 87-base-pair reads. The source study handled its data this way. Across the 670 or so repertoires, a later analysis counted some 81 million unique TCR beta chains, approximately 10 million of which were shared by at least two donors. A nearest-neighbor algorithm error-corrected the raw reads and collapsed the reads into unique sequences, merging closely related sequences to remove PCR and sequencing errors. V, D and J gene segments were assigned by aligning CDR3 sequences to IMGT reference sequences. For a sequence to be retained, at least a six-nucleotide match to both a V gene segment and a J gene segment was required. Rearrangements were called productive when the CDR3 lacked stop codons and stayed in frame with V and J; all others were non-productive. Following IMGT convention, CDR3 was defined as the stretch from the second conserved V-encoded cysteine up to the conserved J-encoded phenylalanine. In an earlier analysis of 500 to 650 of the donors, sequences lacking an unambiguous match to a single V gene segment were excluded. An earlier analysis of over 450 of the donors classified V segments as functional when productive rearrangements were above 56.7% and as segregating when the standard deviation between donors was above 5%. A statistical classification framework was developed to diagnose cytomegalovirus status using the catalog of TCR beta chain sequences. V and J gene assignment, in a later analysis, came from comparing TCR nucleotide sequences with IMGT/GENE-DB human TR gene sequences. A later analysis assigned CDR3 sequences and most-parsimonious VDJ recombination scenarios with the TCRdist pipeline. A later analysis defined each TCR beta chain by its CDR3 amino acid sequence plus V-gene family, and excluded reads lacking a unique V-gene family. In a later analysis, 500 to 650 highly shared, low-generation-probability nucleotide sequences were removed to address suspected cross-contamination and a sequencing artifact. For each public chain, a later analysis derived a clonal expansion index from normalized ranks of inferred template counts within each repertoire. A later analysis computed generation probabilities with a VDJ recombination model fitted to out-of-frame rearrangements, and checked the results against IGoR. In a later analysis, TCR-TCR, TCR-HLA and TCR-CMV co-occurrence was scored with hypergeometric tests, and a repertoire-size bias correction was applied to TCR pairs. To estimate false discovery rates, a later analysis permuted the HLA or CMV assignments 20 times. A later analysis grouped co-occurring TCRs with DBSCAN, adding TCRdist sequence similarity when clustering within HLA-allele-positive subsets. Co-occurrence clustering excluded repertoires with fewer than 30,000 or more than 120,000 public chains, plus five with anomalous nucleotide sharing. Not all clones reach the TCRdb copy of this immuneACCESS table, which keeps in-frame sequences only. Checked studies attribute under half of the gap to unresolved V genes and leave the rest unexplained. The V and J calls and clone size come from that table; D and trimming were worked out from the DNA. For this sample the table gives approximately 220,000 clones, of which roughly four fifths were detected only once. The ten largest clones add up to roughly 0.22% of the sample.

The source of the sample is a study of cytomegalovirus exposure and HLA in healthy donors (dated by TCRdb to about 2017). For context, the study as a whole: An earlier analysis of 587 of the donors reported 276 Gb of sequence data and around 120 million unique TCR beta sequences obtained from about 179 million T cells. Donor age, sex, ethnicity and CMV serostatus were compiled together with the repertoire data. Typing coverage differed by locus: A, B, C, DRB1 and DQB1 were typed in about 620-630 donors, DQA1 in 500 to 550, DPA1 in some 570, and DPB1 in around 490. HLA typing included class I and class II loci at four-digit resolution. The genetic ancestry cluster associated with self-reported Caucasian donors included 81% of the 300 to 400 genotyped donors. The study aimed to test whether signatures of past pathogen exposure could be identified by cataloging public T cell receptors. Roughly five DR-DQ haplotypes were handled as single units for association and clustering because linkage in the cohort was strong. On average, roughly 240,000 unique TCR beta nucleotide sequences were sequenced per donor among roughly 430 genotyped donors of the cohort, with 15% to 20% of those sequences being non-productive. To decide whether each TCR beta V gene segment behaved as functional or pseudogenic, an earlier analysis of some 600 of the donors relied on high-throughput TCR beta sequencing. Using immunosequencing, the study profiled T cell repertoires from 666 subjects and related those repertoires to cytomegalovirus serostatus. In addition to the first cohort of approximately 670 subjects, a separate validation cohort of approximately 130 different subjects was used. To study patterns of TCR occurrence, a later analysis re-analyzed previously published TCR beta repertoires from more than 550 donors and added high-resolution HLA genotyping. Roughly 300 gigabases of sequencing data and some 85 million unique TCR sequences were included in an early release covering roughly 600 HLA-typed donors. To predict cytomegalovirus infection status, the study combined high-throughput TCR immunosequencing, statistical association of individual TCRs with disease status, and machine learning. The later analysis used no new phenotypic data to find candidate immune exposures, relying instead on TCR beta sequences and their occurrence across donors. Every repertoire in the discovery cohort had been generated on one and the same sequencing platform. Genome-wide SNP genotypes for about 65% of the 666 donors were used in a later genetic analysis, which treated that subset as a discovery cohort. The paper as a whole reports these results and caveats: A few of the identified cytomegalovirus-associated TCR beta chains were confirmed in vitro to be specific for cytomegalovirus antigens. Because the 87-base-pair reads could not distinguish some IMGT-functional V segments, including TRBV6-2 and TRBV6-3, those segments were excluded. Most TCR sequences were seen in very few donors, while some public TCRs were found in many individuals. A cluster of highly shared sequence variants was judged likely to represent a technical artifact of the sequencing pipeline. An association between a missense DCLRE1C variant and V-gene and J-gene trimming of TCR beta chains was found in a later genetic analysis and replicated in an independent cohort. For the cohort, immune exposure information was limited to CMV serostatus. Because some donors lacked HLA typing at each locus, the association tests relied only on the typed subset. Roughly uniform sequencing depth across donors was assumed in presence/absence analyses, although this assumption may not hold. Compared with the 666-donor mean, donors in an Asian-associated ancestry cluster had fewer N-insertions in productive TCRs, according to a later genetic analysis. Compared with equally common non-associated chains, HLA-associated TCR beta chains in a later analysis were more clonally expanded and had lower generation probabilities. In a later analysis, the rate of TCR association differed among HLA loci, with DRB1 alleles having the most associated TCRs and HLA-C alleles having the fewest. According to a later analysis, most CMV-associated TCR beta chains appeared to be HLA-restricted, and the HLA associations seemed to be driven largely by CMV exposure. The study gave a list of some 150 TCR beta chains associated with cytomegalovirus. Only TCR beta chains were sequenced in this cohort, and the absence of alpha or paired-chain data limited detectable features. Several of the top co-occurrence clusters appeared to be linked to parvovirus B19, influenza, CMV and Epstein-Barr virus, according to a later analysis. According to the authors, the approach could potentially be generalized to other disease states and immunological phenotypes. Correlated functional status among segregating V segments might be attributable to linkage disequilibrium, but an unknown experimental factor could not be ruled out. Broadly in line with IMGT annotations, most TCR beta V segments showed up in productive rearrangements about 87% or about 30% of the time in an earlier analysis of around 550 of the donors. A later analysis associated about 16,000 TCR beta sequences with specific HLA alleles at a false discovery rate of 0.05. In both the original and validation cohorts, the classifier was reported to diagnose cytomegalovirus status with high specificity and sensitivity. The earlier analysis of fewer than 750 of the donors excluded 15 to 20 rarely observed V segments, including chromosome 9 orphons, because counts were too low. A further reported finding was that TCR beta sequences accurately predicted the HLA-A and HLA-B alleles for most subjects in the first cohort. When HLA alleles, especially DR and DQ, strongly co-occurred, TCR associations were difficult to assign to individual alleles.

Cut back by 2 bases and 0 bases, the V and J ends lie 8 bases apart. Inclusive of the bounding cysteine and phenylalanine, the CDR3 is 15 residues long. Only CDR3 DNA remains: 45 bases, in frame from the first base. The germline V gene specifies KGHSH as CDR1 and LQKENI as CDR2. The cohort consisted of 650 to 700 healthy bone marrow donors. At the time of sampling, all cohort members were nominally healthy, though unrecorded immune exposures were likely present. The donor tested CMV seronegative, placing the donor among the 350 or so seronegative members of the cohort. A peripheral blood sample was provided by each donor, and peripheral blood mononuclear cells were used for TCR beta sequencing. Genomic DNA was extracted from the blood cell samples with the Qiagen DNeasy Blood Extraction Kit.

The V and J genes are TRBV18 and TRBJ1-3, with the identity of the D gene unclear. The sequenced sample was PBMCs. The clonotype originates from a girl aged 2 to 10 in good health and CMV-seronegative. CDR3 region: CASSPTAGSGNTIYF. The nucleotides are TGTGCCAGCTCACCAACCGCAGGCTCTGGAAACACCATATATTTT.